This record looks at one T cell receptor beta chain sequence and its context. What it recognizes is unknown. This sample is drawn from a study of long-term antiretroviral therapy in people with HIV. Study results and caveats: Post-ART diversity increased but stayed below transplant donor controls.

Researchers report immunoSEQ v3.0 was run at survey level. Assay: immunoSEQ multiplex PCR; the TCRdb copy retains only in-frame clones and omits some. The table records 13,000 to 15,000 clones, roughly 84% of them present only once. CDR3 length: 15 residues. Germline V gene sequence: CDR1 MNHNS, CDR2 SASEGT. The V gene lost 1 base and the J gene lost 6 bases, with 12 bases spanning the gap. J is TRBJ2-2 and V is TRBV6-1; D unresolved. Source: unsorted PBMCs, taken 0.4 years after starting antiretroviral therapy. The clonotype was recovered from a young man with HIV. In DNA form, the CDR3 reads TGTGCCAGCAGTGAAGAGACTCCTTACTCCGGGGAGCTGTTTTTT. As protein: CASSEETPYSGELFF.